A selection of T cell receptor beta chains follows, all from one sample in a study of T cells in Graves' hyperthyroidism and ophthalmopathy. TCRdb processed the multiplex PCR reads anew with MiXCR; each CDR3 protein has one entry. Of about 570,000 distinct CDR3 sequences listed, about half are singletons. Specimen: peripheral blood or thyroid tissue (not recorded which). The receptor set was obtained from an adult woman with Graves' disease, either hyperthyroidism or ophthalmopathy (not recorded which). CDR3s include the opening cysteine and the closing phenylalanine or tryptophan. The D gene is left open where the match is weak. The listing skips clone size in some rows; elsewhere it reads once, few, many or a size class.

v_call	d_call	clone_size	j_call	cdr3_aa	cdr3_nt
TRBV27	.	few	TRBJ1-1	CASRYGSEAFF	TGTGCCAGCCGGTATGGGTCTGAAGCTTTCTTT
TRBV4-1	TRBD2	many	TRBJ2-7	CASSQGKVTSGSEQYF	TGCGCCAGCAGCCAAGGGAAGGTCACTAGCGGGAGCGAGCAGTACTTC
TRBV2	TRBD1	.	TRBJ1-5	CASLDRVGGPQHF	TGTGCCAGTCTGGACAGGGTCGGGGGGCCCCAGCATTTT
TRBV4-2	.	many	TRBJ2-7	CASSQERTYEQYF	TGTGCCAGCAGCCAAGAGAGAACCTACGAGCAGTACTTC
TRBV6-1	.	.	TRBJ2-7	CASSVSGGTGFYEQYF	TGTGCCAGCAGTGTGTCAGGAGGGACGGGGTTTTACGAGCAGTACTTC
TRBV29-1	.	.	TRBJ2-5	CSVVWDPQETQYF	TGCAGCGTTGTATGGGACCCCCAAGAGACCCAGTACTTC
TRBV9	.	.	TRBJ2-6	CASSVQGLGRDHVLTF	TGTGCCAGCAGCGTACAGGGGCTGGGTAGAGATCACGTCCTGACTTTC
TRBV5-1	.	many	TRBJ2-5	CASSFPGETQYF	TGCGCCAGCAGCTTCCCGGGGGAGACCCAGTACTTC
TRBV2	.	few	TRBJ2-5	CASSAQVQETQYF	TGTGCCAGCAGTGCACAGGTCCAAGAGACCCAGTACTTC
TRBV4-2	.	many	TRBJ2-5	CASSQEGGGQETQYF	TGTGCCAGCAGCCAAGAAGGAGGGGGTCAAGAGACCCAGTACTTC
TRBV4-1	.	.	TRBJ1-1	CASSYQVLKKRPQNAEAFF	TGCGCCAGCAGCTACCAAGTATTAAAGAAACGACCCCAGAACGCTGAAGCTTTCTTT
TRBV10-3	.	.	TRBJ2-1	CAISEWQGGYNEQFF	TGTGCCATCAGTGAGTGGCAGGGAGGCTACAATGAGCAGTTCTTC
TRBV12-3/TRBV12-4	TRBD1	.	TRBJ2-3	CASTRGQGLTDTQYF	TGTGCCAGCACCCGAGGACAGGGCCTGACAGATACGCAGTATTTT
TRBV10-3	TRBD1	.	TRBJ1-2	CAIANRGVDYGYTF	TGTGCCATTGCCAACAGGGGAGTTGACTATGGCTACACCTTC
TRBV20-1	TRBD2	.	TRBJ2-7	CSARKDSGSGYEQYF	TGCAGTGCTAGAAAGGATAGCGGGAGTGGTTACGAGCAGTACTTC
TRBV28	.	once	TRBJ1-1	CASSFIGVVGTEAFF	TGTGCCAGCAGTTTTATCGGGGTAGTAGGCACTGAAGCTTTCTTT
TRBV7-9	.	once	TRBJ2-5	CASSTGFQETQYF	TGTGCCAGCAGCACAGGCTTCCAAGAGACCCAGTACTTC
TRBV5-6	.	many	TRBJ1-5	CASSFHGSGQPQHF	TGTGCCAGCAGCTTCCACGGATCGGGGCAGCCCCAGCATTTT
TRBV7-8	.	many	TRBJ2-5	CASRGRGQETQYF	TGTGCCAGCAGGGGAAGGGGGCAAGAGACCCAGTACTTC
TRBV2	TRBD1	many	TRBJ1-4	CASTGGGEKLFF	TGTGCCAGCACAGGGGGGGGTGAAAAACTGTTTTTT
TRBV6-1	.	.	TRBJ2-5	CARSERQGGETQYF	TGTGCCAGAAGTGAAAGGCAAGGAGGAGAGACCCAGTACTTC
TRBV19	TRBD1	.	TRBJ2-6	CASSINRGGPGANVLTF	TGTGCCAGTAGTATAAACAGGGGTGGCCCTGGGGCCAACGTCCTGACTTTC
TRBV7-2	.	.	TRBJ1-5	CASSLEILSPQHF	TGTGCCAGCAGCTTAGAAATCCTCTCGCCCCAGCATTTT
TRBV7-6	.	.	TRBJ2-7	CASSLSGGVSEQYF	TGTGCCAGCAGCCTTTCCGGCGGGGTGTCCGAGCAGTACTTC
TRBV6-4	.	.	TRBJ2-5	CASSDSTGAGTQYF	TGTGCCAGCAGTGACTCGACGGGAGCGGGGACCCAGTACTTC
TRBV20-1	TRBD1	once	TRBJ2-5	CSARELIPDRVNQPQYF	TGCAGTGCTAGAGAGCTCATTCCGGACAGGGTTAATCAGCCCCAGTACTTC
TRBV7-9	.	many	TRBJ1-5	CASSLGGVEDQPQHF	TGTGCCAGCAGCTTAGGAGGGGTAGAGGATCAGCCCCAGCATTTT
TRBV6-5	TRBD1	.	TRBJ1-6	CATGNGTGLSPLHF	TGTGCCACAGGTAACGGGACAGGCCTTTCACCCCTCCACTTT
TRBV10-3	.	.	TRBJ1-1	CAISEWDQRGEAFF	TGTGCCATCAGTGAGTGGGACCAACGAGGTGAAGCTTTCTTT
TRBV7-9	.	.	TRBJ1-5	CASSPYNSNQPQHF	TGTGCCAGCAGTCCTTACAACTCTAATCAGCCCCAGCATTTT
TRBV20-1	.	many	TRBJ1-1	CSASTPPVAEAFF	TGCAGTGCATCAACCCCCCCCGTGGCTGAAGCTTTCTTT
TRBV6-6	TRBD2	many	TRBJ2-7	CASSAGLASGNYEQYF	TGTGCCAGCAGTGCAGGGTTAGCTAGCGGAAACTACGAGCAGTACTTC
TRBV24-1	TRBD2	.	TRBJ2-1	CATSDLTSGSYNEQFF	TGTGCCACCAGTGACCTGACTAGCGGCTCCTACAATGAGCAGTTCTTC
TRBV2	TRBD1	.	TRBJ2-6	CARETRPGGTGANVLTF	TGTGCCAGAGAGACCCGGCCAGGGGGAACCGGGGCCAACGTCCTGACTTTC
TRBV29-1	.	.	TRBJ2-7	CSVPGTDTYEQYF	TGCAGCGTCCCCGGGACGGACACCTACGAGCAGTACTTC
TRBV18	.	.	TRBJ1-5	CASSPSSIGNNQPQHF	TGTGCCAGCTCACCGTCATCAATAGGGAATAATCAGCCCCAGCATTTT
TRBV7-9	.	.	TRBJ2-7	CASSQDAGITYEQYF	TGCGCCAGCAGCCAAGACGCGGGAATAACGTACGAGCAGTACTTC
TRBV7-2	.	.	TRBJ1-6	CASSLGGTAPLHF	TGTGCCAGCAGCTTAGGGGGCACGGCGCCCCTCCACTTT
TRBV7-9	.	.	TRBJ2-7	CASSTRDPGGSYEQYF	TGTGCCAGCAGCACCAGGGATCCAGGGGGGTCATACGAGCAGTACTTC
TRBV20-1	TRBD2	.	TRBJ2-1	CSATTSGGHSYNEQFF	TGCAGTGCCACGACTAGCGGGGGCCATTCCTACAATGAGCAGTTCTTC
TRBV10-3	.	once	TRBJ1-5	CAISESHRNQPQHF	TGTGCCATCAGTGAATCACACAGAAATCAGCCCCAGCATTTT
TRBV20-1	.	many	TRBJ2-2	CSARDRVVGGNTGELFF	TGCAGTGCTAGAGATCGGGTTGTGGGAGGGAACACCGGGGAGCTGTTTTTT
TRBV2	.	.	TRBJ1-4	CASRPHGRVGGNEKLFF	TGTGCCAGCAGACCCCACGGCAGGGTTGGGGGTAATGAAAAACTGTTTTTT
TRBV7-9	.	many	TRBJ1-2	CASSSTGMQGYTF	TGTGCCAGCAGCTCCACAGGGATGCAGGGCTACACCTTC
TRBV15	.	.	TRBJ2-2	CATSRVSGATGELFF	TGTGCCACCAGCAGAGTATCGGGGGCCACCGGGGAGCTGTTTTTT
TRBV7-9	.	.	TRBJ2-7	CASSAPGRPYEQYF	TGTGCCAGCAGCGCTCCGGGACGGCCCTACGAGCAGTACTTC
TRBV19	TRBD2	few	TRBJ2-5	CASGRDGETQYF	TGTGCTAGCGGGAGGGACGGGGAGACCCAGTACTTC
TRBV7-9	TRBD1	many	TRBJ1-1	CASSLVDRGSFF	TGTGCCAGCAGCTTAGTTGACAGGGGTTCTTTCTTT
TRBV7-9	.	.	TRBJ1-3	CASRFDILSGNTIYF	TGTGCCAGCAGATTTGACATTCTCTCTGGAAACACCATATATTTT
TRBV7-9	.	few	TRBJ2-7	CASSVDPNNSEQYF	TGTGCCAGCAGCGTAGATCCCAACAACTCGGAGCAGTACTTC
TRBV20-1	TRBD1	.	TRBJ1-5	CSATSGTGHQPQHF	TGCAGTGCCACATCCGGGACAGGGCATCAGCCCCAGCATTTT
TRBV11-2	.	.	TRBJ1-3	CASSLWTSTIYF	TGTGCCAGCAGCTTGTGGACCTCCACCATATATTTT
TRBV3-1	TRBD1	.	TRBJ1-1	CASSQRGPGEAFF	TGTGCCAGCAGCCAAAGGGGGCCCGGTGAAGCTTTCTTT